The clone carrying this T cell receptor (beta chain) has ten or more counts. As yet, its antigen is unknown. The entry originates in a study of identical twins. Unique molecular identifiers were in the cDNA, with template-switch universal primer binding. TCRdb redid the calling of the 5' RACE reads with MiXCR, one entry per CDR3 protein. The sample lists 450,000 to 650,000 distinct CDR3 sequences; just under 10% were seen once. V gave up 3 bases and J gave up 8 bases, with 16 bases separating them. The CDR3 is made up of 14 amino acids. Per the germline V gene, CDR1 is SGDLS and CDR2 is YYNGEE. Findings and caveats of the study: Insertion counts were lower in abundant cord blood beta clonotypes, a trend that memory repertoires did not show. Weaker excess sharing between twins was seen in beta out-of-frame sequences. Instead of following the same donors, the conclusions were based on cross-sectional statistical analysis.

The same sample was also used in a study of yellow fever vaccine responses in identical twins.

The material sequenced was PBMCs. This receptor was identified in a woman aged 18-30 years in good health. V usage is TRBV9 and J usage is TRBJ2-3; D is perhaps TRBD1 or TRBD2 (7 bases each). The CDR3 nucleotides read TGTGCCAGCAGCGCAGGGGGGGGAGTTGGTACGCAGTATTTT. This codes for CASSAGGGVGTQYF. Filled out from reference TRBV9 and TRBJ2-3, the complete variable domain reads DSGVTQTPKHLITATGQRVTLRCSPRSGDLSVYWYQQSLDQGLQFLIQYYNGEERAKGNILERFSAQQFPDLHSELNLSSLELGDSALYFCASSAGGGVGTQYFGPGTRLTVL.